This TCR delta chain originates from a study of gamma-delta T cells after stem cell transplantation. TCRdb called clones from the RT-PCR reads again using CATT. The sample records around 13,000 delta-chain clones, about 32% being singletons. Germline-derived CDR1 and CDR2 are TSWWSYY and QGS. This CDR3 spans 25 amino acids. V lost 4 bases, J lost 0 bases, and 42 bases lay in between. The chain employs TRDV1 and TRDJ1; either TRDD2 or TRDD3 may supply D (7 bases each). The clonotype comes from a human donor. It is not recorded whose cells these are; they may come from a transplant donor. Sequenced input: gamma-delta T cells. For the CDR3, the DNA is TGTGCTCTTGGGGGTCAACCTTCCTCATACTTTTACTGGGGATATATTCCGGGGTACACCGATAAACTCATCTTT. Protein: CALGGQPSSYFYWGYIPGYTDKLIF.